This T cell receptor (beta chain) was recorded in a study of identical twins. The study's findings and limits: The models systematically underestimated how much out-of-frame TCR alpha was shared in monozygotic twins. The study drew conclusions from cross-sectional statistical analysis, not from following the same donors. Fewer insertions characterized abundant cord blood beta clonotypes, whereas memory repertoires showed none.

From germline, CDR1 is SNHLY and CDR2 FYNNEI. This CDR3 is built from 14 residues. V was pared by 3 bases and J by 4 bases, with 4 bases of the junction left unmatched. Template switching added a universal primer site, and cDNA bore unique molecular identifiers. Via MiXCR, TCRdb re-called the 5' RACE reads, giving one row per CDR3 protein. The sample yields 450,000 or so distinct CDR3 sequences, approximately 15% seen once. As regards this clonotype: The antigen is not known.

This sample also belongs to another study, concerning yellow fever vaccine responses in identical twins.

The clonotype originates from a woman in her late teens or twenties in good health. The sequenced sample consisted of CD4+ T cells sorted from blood. V and J are TRBV2 and TRBJ2-7, with 9 positions matching TRBD1. The CDR3, as DNA: TGTGCCAGCAGTGAGCAACAGGGGGCATACGAGCAGTACTTC. Residues: CASSEQQGAYEQYF.